Shown below are 18 T cell receptor beta chains from a single sample sequenced in a study of low-dose radiotherapy and immunotherapy resistance in tumors. Noted time point: after trial treatment. This sample's treatment: LDRT plus nivolumab, ipilimumab, low-dose cyclophosphamide and aspirin (RACIN trial). Primers used for first-strand cDNA, a TRAV- and TRBV-specific set, covered both alpha and beta chains. The authors ran around 22 PCR cycles to amplify TCRs with a constant-region primer and V-primer adapter. TCRdb recomputed calls from the reads with MiXCR, one row per CDR3 protein. The sample lists about 58,000 distinct CDR3 sequences, 20% to 25% occurring once. Sequencing was performed on PBMCs, taken after low-dose radiotherapy plus immunotherapy. These receptors all come from a male donor with prostate cancer.

This clonotype was picked up one time. A read error likely explains this, since a far larger clone differs by one base. This chain connects TRBV6-2 or TRBV6-3 to TRBJ2-1; D is unresolved. Germline values: CDR1 MNHEY, CDR2 SVGEGT. V was clipped by 2 bases and J by 10 bases, with 18 bases between them. The CDR3 spans 15 residues. The CDR3 is CASSYDLGPSYEQFF. The DNA of the CDR3 is TGTGCCAGCAGTTACGATCTCGGACCATCCTACGAGCAGTTCTTC.

A note on this clonotype: The DNA is left out, because the CDR3 cannot be placed on it with certainty; the CDR3 is given as TCRdb lists it. This chain uses TRBV7-2 with TRBJ1-4; the listed D gene, TRBD1, was not tested against the DNA. The CDR3 spans 16 residues, counting both ends. Germline V CDR1 and CDR2: SGHTA, FQGNSA. Here the CDR3 reads CASSGYRGPNRKNCFF.

This clonotype occurred many times. This chain connects TRBV21-1 to TRBJ2-7. TRBV21-1 is classified as a pseudogene. The CDR3 loop spans 15 amino acids. CDR3 DNA: TGTGCCAGCAGCAAAAAACAGCTAAATACCTACGAGCAGTACTTC. This sequence encodes CASSKKQLNTYEQYF.

In this sample, this clonotype turned up many times. The chain combines TRBV7-9 with TRBJ2-5; TRBD2 aligns across 7 bases. This CDR3 has 15 amino acids. V dropped 1 base and J dropped 8; count of bases not matched to a gene: 10. Looked up from germline, CDR1 is SEHNR and CDR2 is FQNEAQ (reference sequence). CDR3: CASSLVAGRSDTQYF. In nucleotides, the CDR3 is TGTGCCAGCAGCTTAGTGGCCGGGAGGTCAGATACCCAGTACTTC. Full variable domain (rest looked up from reference TRBV7-9 and TRBJ2-5): DTGVSQNPRHKITKRGQNVTFRCDPISEHNRLYWYRQTLGQGPEFLTYFQNEAQLEKSRLLSDRFSAERPKGSFSTLEIQRTEQGDSAMYLCASSLVAGRSDTQYFGPGTRLLVL.

This clonotype showed up many times. The chain uses TRBV7-2 and TRBJ2-1, with TRBD2 identical over 7 bases. The CDR3 sequence is 13 residues long. Losses at the gene ends were 5 bases for V and 3 bases for J; bases not matched to a gene: 1. The germline gives CDR1 SGHTA, CDR2 FQGNSA. CDR3 in amino acids: CASSRGDYNEQFF. CDR3 DNA: TGTGCCAGCAGCCGGGGGGACTACAATGAGCAGTTCTTC.

Concerning this clonotype itself: The junction differs from germline at one of its ends, possibly a read error. The J gene is TRBJ1-2, the V gene TRBV27, with a weak D call TRBD1 (5 bases). CDR3 length equals 14 residues. The germline V gene encodes CDR1 MNHEY and CDR2 SMNVEV (reference sequence). The CDR3 spells CASRQGQPNNGYTF. The DNA for the CDR3 is TGTGCCAGCAGACAAGGACAACCTAACAATGGCTACACCTTC.

This clonotype has at least ten counts. The chain carries TRBV2 and TRBJ2-3, with D perhaps TRBD2 (6 bases). The germline gives CDR1 SNHLY, CDR2 FYNNEI. The CDR3 runs 13 residues. V lost 7 bases and J lost 0, with 8 bases in between. The CDR3 sequence is CASTGTSTDTQYF. The DNA of the CDR3 is TGTGCCAGCACTGGGACTAGCACAGATACGCAGTATTTT.

Points on this clonotype: A read error likely explains this, since a far larger clone differs by one base. The V and J genes are TRBV28 and TRBJ1-3, with 7 bases matching TRBD1. Germline lookup yields CDR1 MDHEN and CDR2 SYDVKM. After removal of 6 bases from V and 1 base from J, the junction contained 6 bases not matched to a gene. The CDR3 contains 15 residues. CDR3 sequence reads: CASSSDRASGNTIYF. Here the CDR3 DNA reads TGTGCCAGCAGCAGCGACAGGGCTTCTGGAAACACCATATATTTT.

This clonotype was observed many times. The chain employs TRBV3-1 and TRBJ2-7; the D gene is possibly TRBD1 (5 bases). This CDR3 contains 15 residues. Trimming removed 1 base from V and 2 bases from J, with 12 bases in between. Germline lookup yields CDR1 LGHDT and CDR2 YNNKEL (reference sequence). CDR3 sequence: CASSQVNTGAYEQYF. The CDR3 nucleotides read TGTGCCAGCAGCCAAGTTAACACAGGAGCCTACGAGCAGTACTTC.

Comment on this clonotype: A far larger clone differs by one base, so this is likely a read error. The genes are TRBV6-6 and TRBJ1-5; maybe TRBD1 (5 bases). Germline lookup yields CDR1 MNHNY and CDR2 SVGAGI (reference sequence). This CDR3 is 16 amino acids long. The CDR3 coding sequence is TGTGCCAGCAGTGAAGCGGAGGGAACAGGTCCTCAGCCCCACCATTTT. This codes for CASSEAEGTGPQPHHF.

This clonotype was recorded at least ten times. The CDR3: CASSLVQGRGSYEQYF. CDR3 coding DNA: TGTGCCAGCAGCTTAGTACAAGGGAGGGGATCCTACGAGCAGTACTTC. The V call is TRBV11-2, the J call TRBJ2-7, with 7 bases that match TRBD2. The CDR3 spans 16 residues. From germline, CDR1 is SGHAT and CDR2 FQNNGV. The J segment lost 1 base and the V segment lost 1 base, leaving 7 bases of the junction unmatched.

The chain has TRBV28 and TRBJ2-5; TRBD1 matches at 10 bases. CDR3 size: 18 residues. V trimming: 2 bases; J trimming: 5 bases; junction bases outside the gene matches: 14. The V gene's germline CDR1 is MDHEN and CDR2 SYDVKM. The CDR3 here is CASSLTAGQGGLIETQYF. The DNA of the CDR3 is TGTGCCAGCAGTTTAACTGCTGGACAGGGGGGACTAATTGAGACCCAGTACTTC.

A note on this clonotype: A far larger clone is a single base away, which makes a read error likely. Since the CDR3 does not end with the conserved phenylalanine or tryptophan, this likely comes from a read error. The V and J genes are TRBV6-1 and TRBJ1-5; 7 nucleotides align to TRBD1. The CDR3 runs to 15 residues. The ends lost 6 bases at V and 2 bases at J; junction bases unmatched: 7. Germline values: CDR1 MNHNS, CDR2 SASEGT. The DNA for the CDR3 is TGTGCCAGCAGCGTAGGGACAGTAGGCAATCAGCCCCAGCATTGT. Translating gives CASSVGTVGNQPQHC.

This clonotype was recorded many times. This chain links TRBV7-8 with TRBJ1-1; the D is unclear. V gave up 2 bases and J gave up 0 bases, with 10 bases separating them. The CDR3 totals 15 residues. Germline V gene data show CDR1 as SGHVS and CDR2 as FQNEAQ. DNA of the CDR3: TGTGCCAGCAGCTTATCGAGCGGTATGAACACTGAAGCTTTCTTT. It specifies CASSLSSGMNTEAFF.

The table lists this clonotype with many counts. The gene calls are TRBV25-1 and TRBJ1-2; 7 positions agree with TRBD1. The CDR3 covers 14 residues. The germline V gene has CDR1 MGHDK and CDR2 SYGVNS. V lost 4 bases, J lost 4 bases, and 6 bases stayed unmatched. CDR3 sequence (DNA): TGTGCCAGCAGTGCCCCGGGACAGAGCTATGGCTACACCTTC. Translation gives CASSAPGQSYGYTF.

This clonotype has at least ten counts. DNA for the CDR3: TGTGCCAGCAGCTCCTCGGCGGGAGCCACCTACGAGCAGTACTTC. Encoded protein: CASSSSAGATYEQYF. This chain uses TRBV7-8 with TRBJ2-7; TRBD2 aligns across 7 bases. V dropped 4 bases and J dropped 2; count of bases not matched to a gene: 8. This CDR3 is built from 15 residues. Germline CDR1 is SGHVS and CDR2 is FQNEAQ. The whole variable domain, filled in from reference TRBV7-8 and TRBJ2-7, reads GAGVSQSPRYKVAKRGQDVALRCDPISGHVSLFWYQQALGQGPEFLTYFQNEAQLDKSGLPSDRFFAERPEGSVSTLKIQRTQQEDSAVYLCASSSSAGATYEQYFGPGTRLTVT.

The V and J genes are TRBV18 and TRBJ2-2; no clear D gene. This CDR3 spans 15 amino acids. Trimming shortened V by 2 bases and J by 5 bases, and 12 bases separated the two germline ends. Germline V CDR1 and CDR2: KGHSH, LQKENI. CDR3 residues: CASSPGRRSTGELFF. In DNA, the CDR3 is TGTGCCAGCTCACCAGGAAGGAGATCAACCGGGGAGCTGTTTTTT.

This clonotype turned up a few times. This chain uses TRBV6-2 or TRBV6-3 with TRBJ1-5, with 9 bases matching TRBD1. The germline V gene has CDR1 MNHEY and CDR2 SVGEGT. The V and J ends lost 5 bases and 7 bases, in that order; junction bases with no gene match: 12. The CDR3 consists of 16 residues. The CDR3 sequence: CASSEAGGQGMQPQHF. CDR3 coding DNA: TGTGCCAGCAGTGAAGCGGGAGGACAGGGGATGCAGCCCCAGCATTTT.